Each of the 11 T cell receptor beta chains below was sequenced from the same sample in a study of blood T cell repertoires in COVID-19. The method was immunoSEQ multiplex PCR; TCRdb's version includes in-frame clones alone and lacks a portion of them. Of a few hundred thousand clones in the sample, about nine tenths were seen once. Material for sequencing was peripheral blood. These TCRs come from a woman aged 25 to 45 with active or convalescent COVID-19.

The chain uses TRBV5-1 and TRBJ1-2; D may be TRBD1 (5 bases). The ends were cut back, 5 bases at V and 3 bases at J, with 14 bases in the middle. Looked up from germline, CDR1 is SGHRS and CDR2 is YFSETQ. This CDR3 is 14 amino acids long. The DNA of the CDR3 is TGCGCCAGCAGACCGTCAGGGTTTTACTATGGCTACACCTTC. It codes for CASRPSGFYYGYTF.

The CDR3, as DNA: TGTGCCAGCAGCTTAGTGGGGACTAGCTGGGGCACCGGGGAGCTGTTTTTT. Residues: CASSLVGTSWGTGELFF. This chain uses TRBV7-2 with TRBJ2-2, with 9 positions matching TRBD2. The V gene end was trimmed by 1 base and the J gene end by 4 bases; junction bases not matched to a gene: 7. The germline V gene encodes CDR1 SGHTA and CDR2 FQGNSA. The CDR3 loop spans 17 amino acids. Complete variable domain (other parts from reference TRBV7-2 and TRBJ2-2): GAGVSQSPSNKVTEKGKDVELRCDPISGHTALYWYRQSLGQGLEFLIYFQGNSAPDKSGLPSDRFSAERTGGSVSTLTIQRTQQEDSAVYLCASSLVGTSWGTGELFFGEGSRLTVL.

The chain's CDR3 is CASSRDGGDTQYF. DNA of the CDR3: TGTGCCAGCAGTCGGGACGGGGGGGATACGCAGTATTTT. This chain joins TRBV28 and TRBJ2-3; 7 bases fit TRBD2. The length of the CDR3 is 13 residues. J lost 6 bases, V lost 5 bases, and 5 bases had no gene match. Per the germline V gene, CDR1 is MDHEN and CDR2 is SYDVKM. Looking up the rest from reference TRBV28 and TRBJ2-3 gives the full variable domain: DVKVTQSSRYLVKRTGEKVFLECVQDMDHENMFWYRQDPGLGLRLIYFSYDVKMKEKGDIPEGYSVSREKKERFSLILESASTNQTSMYLCASSRDGGDTQYFGPGTRLTVL.

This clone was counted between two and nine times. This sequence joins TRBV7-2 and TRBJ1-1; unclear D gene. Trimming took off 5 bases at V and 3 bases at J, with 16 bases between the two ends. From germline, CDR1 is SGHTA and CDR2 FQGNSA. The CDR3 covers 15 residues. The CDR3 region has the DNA TGTGCCAGCAGCACAGTAGAGGGTCCTGACACTGAAGCTTTCTTT. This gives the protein CASSTVEGPDTEAFF. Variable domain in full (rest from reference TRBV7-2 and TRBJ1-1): GAGVSQSPSNKVTEKGKDVELRCDPISGHTALYWYRQSLGQGLEFLIYFQGNSAPDKSGLPSDRFSAERTGGSVSTLTIQRTQQEDSAVYLCASSTVEGPDTEAFFGQGTRLTVV.

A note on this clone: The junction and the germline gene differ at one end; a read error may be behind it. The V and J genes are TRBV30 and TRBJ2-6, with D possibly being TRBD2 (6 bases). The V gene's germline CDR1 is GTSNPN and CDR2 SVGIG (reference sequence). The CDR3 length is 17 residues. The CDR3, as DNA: TGTGCCTGGAGTGAGATGGGGAGGTACTCTGGGACCAACGTCCTGACTTTC. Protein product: CAWSEMGRYSGTNVLTF.

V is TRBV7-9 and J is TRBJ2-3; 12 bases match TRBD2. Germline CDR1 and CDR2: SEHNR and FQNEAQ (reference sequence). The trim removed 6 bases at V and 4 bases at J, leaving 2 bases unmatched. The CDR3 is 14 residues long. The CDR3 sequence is CASRTSGGSDTQYF. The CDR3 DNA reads TGTGCCAGCAGAACTAGCGGGGGGTCAGATACGCAGTATTTT.

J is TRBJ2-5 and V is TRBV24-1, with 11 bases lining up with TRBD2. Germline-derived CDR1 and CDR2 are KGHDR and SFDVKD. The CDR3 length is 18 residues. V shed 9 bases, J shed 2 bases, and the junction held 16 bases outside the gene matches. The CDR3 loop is CATSITGVLAGDQETQYF. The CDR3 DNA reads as TGTGCCACCTCCATTACAGGGGTACTAGCGGGGGATCAAGAGACCCAGTACTTC.

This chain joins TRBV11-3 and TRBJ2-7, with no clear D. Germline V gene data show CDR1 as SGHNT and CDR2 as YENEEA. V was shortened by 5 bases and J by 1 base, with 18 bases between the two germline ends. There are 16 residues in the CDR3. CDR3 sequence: CASSPEVGFFSYEQYF. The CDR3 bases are TGTGCCAGCAGCCCCGAGGTCGGATTTTTTTCCTACGAGCAGTACTTC.

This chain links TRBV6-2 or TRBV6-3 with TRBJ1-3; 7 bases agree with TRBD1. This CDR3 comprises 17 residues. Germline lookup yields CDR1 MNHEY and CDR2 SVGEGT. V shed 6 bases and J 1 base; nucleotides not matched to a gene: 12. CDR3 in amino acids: CASRPYGQAPSGNTIYF. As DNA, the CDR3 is TGTGCCAGCAGACCTTACGGACAGGCCCCTTCTGGAAACACCATATATTTT.

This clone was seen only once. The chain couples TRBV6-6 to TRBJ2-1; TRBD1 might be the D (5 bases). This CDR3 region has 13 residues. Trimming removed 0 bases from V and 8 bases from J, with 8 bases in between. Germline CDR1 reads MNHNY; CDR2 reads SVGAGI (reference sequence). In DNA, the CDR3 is TGTGCCAGCAGTTACTCTGGGGCCCATGAGCAGTTCTTC. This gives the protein CASSYSGAHEQFF.

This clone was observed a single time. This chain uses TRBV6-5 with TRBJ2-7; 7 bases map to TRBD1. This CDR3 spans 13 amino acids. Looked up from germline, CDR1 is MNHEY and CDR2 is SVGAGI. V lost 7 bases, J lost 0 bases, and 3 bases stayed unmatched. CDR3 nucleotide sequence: TGTGCCAGCACTAACAGGGGCTCCTACGAGCAGTACTTC. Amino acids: CASTNRGSYEQYF.